This entry lists 3 T cell receptor beta chains sequenced from one sample in a study of T cell responses to AZD1222 COVID-19 vaccine. Here immunoSEQ multiplex PCR was the method, and the copy in TCRdb shows in-frame clones only, minus some. In the table there are approximately 82,000 clones, about 85% of which are singletons. Sequenced material: peripheral blood, taken on day 0 of AZD1222 vaccination. These receptors all stem from an adult in good health.

This clone was seen a handful of times. V is TRBV2 and J is TRBJ2-7; 11 bases match TRBD2. The V gene's germline CDR1 is SNHLY and CDR2 FYNNEI. This CDR3 spans 13 amino acids. V shed 7 bases and J 5 bases; nucleotides not matched to a gene: 4. CDR3 nucleotide sequence: TGTGCCAGCACTAGGGGACTAGCGGACGAGCAGTACTTC. Protein: CASTRGLADEQYF. The whole variable domain, filled in from reference TRBV2 and TRBJ2-7, reads EPEVTQTPSHQVTQMGQEVILRCVPISNHLYFYWYRQILGQKVEFLVSFYNNEISEKSEIFDDQFSVERPDGSNFTLKIRSTKLEDSAMYFCASTRGLADEQYFGPGTRLTVT.

The chain uses TRBV10-3 and TRBJ1-1; D remains unclear. V shed 6 bases and J shed 0 bases, with 8 bases lying between them. The CDR3 runs 13 residues. The V gene's germline CDR1 is ENHRY and CDR2 SYGVKD. CDR3 amino acids: CAISPALNTEAFF. The CDR3, as DNA: TGTGCCATCAGCCCAGCCCTGAACACTGAAGCTTTCTTT.

This chain links TRBV6-5 with TRBJ2-1, with 7 bases aligning to TRBD2. Germline lookup yields CDR1 MNHEY and CDR2 SVGAGI. The V segment lost 2 bases and the J segment 13 bases; nucleotides outside the gene matches: 2. The CDR3 is 11 amino acids. For the CDR3, the DNA is TGTGCCAGCAGTTACGCGGGGGATCAGTTCTTC. Residues: CASSYAGDQFF.